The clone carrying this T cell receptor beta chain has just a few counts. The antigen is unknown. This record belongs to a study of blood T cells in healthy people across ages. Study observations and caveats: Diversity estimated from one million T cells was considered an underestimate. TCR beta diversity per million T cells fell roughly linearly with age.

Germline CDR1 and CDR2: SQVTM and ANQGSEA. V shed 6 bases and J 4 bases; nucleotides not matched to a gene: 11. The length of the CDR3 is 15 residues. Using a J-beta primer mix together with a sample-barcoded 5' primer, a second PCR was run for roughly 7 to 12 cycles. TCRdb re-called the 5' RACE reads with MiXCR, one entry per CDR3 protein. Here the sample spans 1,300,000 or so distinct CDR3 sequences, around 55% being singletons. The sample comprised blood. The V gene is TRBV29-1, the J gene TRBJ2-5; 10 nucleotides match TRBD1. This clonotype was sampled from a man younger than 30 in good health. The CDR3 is CSVSGTGESTETQYF. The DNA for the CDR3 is TGCAGCGTCTCCGGGACAGGGGAAAGTACAGAGACCCAGTACTTC.